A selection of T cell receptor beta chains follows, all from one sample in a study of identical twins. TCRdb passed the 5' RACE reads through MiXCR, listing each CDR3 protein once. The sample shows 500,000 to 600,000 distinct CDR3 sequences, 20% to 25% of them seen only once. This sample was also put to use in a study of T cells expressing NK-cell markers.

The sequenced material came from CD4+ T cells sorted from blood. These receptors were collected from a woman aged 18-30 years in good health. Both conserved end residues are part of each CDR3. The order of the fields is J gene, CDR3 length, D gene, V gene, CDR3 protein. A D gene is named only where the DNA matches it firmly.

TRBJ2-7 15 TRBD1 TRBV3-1 CASSQETGGVREQYF
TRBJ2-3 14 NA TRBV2 CASQEIPSTDTQYF
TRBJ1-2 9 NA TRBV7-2 CARGYGYTF
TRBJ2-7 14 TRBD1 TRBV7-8 CASSHLTGDAEQYF
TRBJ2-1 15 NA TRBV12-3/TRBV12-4 CASSPGALVANEQFF
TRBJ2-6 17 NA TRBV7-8 CASSQRQDSSGANVLTF
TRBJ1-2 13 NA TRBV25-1 CASSMTTNYGYTF
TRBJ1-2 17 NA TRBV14 CASSQARGVGFLYGYTF
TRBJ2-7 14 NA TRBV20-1 CSAPRPGSLYEQYF
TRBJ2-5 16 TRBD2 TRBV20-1 CSAGGPGGGVQETQYF
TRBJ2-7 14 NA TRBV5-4 CASSLKGLFYEQYF
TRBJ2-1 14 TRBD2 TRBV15 CATTGLADNNEQFF
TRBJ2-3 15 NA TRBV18 CASSPQQGHTDTQYF
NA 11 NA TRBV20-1 CSARVLETQYF
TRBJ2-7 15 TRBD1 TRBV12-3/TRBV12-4 CASSPPAGGYYEQYF
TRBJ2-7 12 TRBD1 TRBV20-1 CSANRGYGEQYF
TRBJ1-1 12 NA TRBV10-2 CASSDRGAEAFF
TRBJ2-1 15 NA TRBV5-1 CASRLKLSVYNEQFF
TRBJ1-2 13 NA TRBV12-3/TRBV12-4 CASSSAGYYGYTF
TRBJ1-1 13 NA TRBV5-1 CASSLAGDTQAFF
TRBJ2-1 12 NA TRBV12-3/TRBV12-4 CAGSRTWNEQFF
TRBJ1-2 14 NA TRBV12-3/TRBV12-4 CASSFRAGTYGYTF
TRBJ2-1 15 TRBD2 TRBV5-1 CASSLLGGPLNEQFF
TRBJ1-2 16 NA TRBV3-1 CASSPQGTEANYGYTF
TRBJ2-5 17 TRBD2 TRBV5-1 CASSSWSSGGPPETQYF
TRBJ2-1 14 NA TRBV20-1 CSANDANSYNEQFF
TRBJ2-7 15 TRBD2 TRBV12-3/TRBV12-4 CASSPPGLDLLTQYF
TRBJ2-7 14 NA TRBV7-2 CASSLEVGGNEQYF
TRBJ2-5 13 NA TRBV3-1 CASSLTAWETQYF
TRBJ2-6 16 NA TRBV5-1 CASSFTGTSGANVLTF
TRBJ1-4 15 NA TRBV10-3 CAISESQPTNEKLFF
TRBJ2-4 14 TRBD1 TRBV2 CASSRSGQGNIQYF
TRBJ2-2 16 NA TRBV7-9 CASSFITSRDTGELFF
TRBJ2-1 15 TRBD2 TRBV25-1 CASRDSGGVYNEQFF
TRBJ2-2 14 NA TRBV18 CASSPLGQGGELFF
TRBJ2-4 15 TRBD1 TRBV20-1 CSALQGVTAKNIQYF
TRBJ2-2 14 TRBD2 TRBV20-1 CSAPRTSGTGELFF
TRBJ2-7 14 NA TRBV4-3 CASRFTVLSYEQYF
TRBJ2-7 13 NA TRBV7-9 CASSLGPSGEQYF
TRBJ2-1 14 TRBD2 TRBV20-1 CSASSGRGANEQFF
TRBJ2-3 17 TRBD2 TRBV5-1 CASSLVSTSGGTDTQYF
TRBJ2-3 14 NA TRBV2 CASSQRLAFDTQYF
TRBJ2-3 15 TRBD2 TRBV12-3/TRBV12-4 CASSDRLAGTDTQYF
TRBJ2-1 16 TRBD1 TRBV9 CASSAFSGGSYNEQFF
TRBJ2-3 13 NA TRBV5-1 CASSYSGTDTQYF
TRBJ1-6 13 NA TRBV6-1 CASRLGELPPLHF
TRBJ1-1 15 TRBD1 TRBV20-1 CSARSTGGRYTEAFF
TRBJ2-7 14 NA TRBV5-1 CASSFVPESYEQYF
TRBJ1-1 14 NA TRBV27 CASSHEGAGTEAFF
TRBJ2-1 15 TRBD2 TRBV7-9 CASTGTSGLYNEQFF